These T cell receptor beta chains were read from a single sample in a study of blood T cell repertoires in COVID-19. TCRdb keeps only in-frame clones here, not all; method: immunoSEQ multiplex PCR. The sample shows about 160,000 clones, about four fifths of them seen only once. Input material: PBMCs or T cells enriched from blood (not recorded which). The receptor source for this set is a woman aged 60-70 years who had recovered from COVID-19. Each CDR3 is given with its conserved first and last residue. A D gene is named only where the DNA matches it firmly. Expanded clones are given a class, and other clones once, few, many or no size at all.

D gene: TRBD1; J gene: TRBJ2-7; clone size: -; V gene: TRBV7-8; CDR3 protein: CASSLDRTGNSYEQYF; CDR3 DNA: TGTGCCAGCAGCTTAGATAGGACAGGGAACTCCTACGAGCAGTACTTC
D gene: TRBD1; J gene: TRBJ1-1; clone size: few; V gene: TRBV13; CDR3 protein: CASSSVGQGIILNTEAFF; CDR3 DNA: TGTGCCAGCAGCTCGGTGGGACAGGGCATTATCTTGAACACTGAAGCTTTCTTT
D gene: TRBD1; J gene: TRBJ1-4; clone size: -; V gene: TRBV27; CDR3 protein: CASSSGQGTFRGKLFF; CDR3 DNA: TGTGCCAGCAGTTCGGGACAGGGGACCTTTAGGGGAAAACTGTTTTTT
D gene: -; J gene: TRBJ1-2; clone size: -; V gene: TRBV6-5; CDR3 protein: CASSEGGGYGYTF; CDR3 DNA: TGTGCCAGCTCCGAAGGGGGGGGCTATGGCTACACCTTC
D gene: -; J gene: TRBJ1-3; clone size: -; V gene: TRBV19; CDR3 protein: CASSQTASGNTIYF; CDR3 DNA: TGTGCCAGTAGCCAGACAGCCTCTGGAAACACCATATATTTT
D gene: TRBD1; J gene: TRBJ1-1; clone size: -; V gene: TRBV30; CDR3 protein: CACGQGDTEAFF; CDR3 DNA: TGTGCCTGCGGACAGGGGGACACTGAAGCTTTCTTT
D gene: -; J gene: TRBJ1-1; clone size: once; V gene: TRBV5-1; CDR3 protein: CASSPGNTEAFF; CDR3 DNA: TGCGCCAGCAGCCCAGGGAACACTGAAGCTTTCTTT
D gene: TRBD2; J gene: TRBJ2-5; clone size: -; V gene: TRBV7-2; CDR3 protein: CASSALGGGAVTQYF; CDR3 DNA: TGTGCCAGCAGCGCTCTCGGCGGGGGGGCAGTGACCCAGTACTTC
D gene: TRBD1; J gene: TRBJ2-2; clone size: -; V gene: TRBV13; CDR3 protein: CASSPTGTGVGSGELFF; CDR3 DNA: TGTGCCAGCAGCCCGACCGGGACAGGGGTCGGAAGCGGGGAGCTGTTTTTT
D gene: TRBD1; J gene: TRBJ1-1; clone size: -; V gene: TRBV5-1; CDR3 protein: CASSPDRALNTEAFF; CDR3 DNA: TGCGCCAGCAGCCCGGACAGGGCGTTGAACACTGAAGCTTTCTTT